This T cell receptor (beta chain) was profiled in a study of cytotoxic CD8 clonotypes in ibrutinib-treated CLL (TCRdb year 2021). Describing the broader study: The cohort had 11 relapsed/refractory and about 15 treatment-naive patients; 17 were IGHV unmutated. Cryopreserved peripheral blood mononuclear cells were obtained prior to treatment, at the time of response, and at either disease progression or sustained remission. Responses were partial in some 24 patients and complete in 2; after median about 63 months follow-up, around 15 stayed in remission and 12 progressed. On average, each sample had hundreds of thousands of productive templates and roughly 95,000 productive rearrangements. Response samples were obtained after a median of roughly 13 months of treatment, with a range of roughly 6 to 40 months. Longitudinal samples were obtainable from about 30% of the 86 participants in the trial. Patients were still on ibrutinib when every remission and progressive disease sample was collected. Overall results and qualifications from the work: Public clonotypes were rare and either contracted or stayed stable during treatment, and the rise in clonality at ibrutinib response reflected the expansion of private clonotypes. An increase in clonality was observed at ibrutinib response, with clonality remaining stable during sustained remission and falling back toward baseline at progression. Sustained-remission and progressing patients did not have matched sampling times, and lymph node repertoires were not examined. At baseline, clonality was higher than in age-matched healthy donors and showed a strong correlation with circulating CD8+ T-cell counts.

On a MiSeq, deep resolution sequencing aimed for a depth between 1 in 1 million and 1 in 200,000 T cells, with each clonotype covered around 10x on average. TCR beta libraries were generated with the immunoSEQ hsTCRB Kit. The study's processing was this. Data were analyzed with ImmunoSEQ Data Assistant and ImmunoSEQ Analyzer, with V, D and J genes assigned per IMGT definitions. Clonality, with values ranging from 0 to 1, was calculated as one minus the normalized Shannon entropy of productive rearrangement frequencies. Only overrepresented clonotypes making up at least 0.05% of each patient's repertoire were included in the public clonotype analysis. About twelve age-matched healthy donor repertoires from immuneACCESS were used as controls for clonality. Not all clones reach the TCRdb copy of this immuneACCESS table, which keeps in-frame sequences only. Checked studies attribute under half of the gap to unresolved V genes and leave the rest unexplained. V and J calls plus clone size are reproduced from that table; the DNA served to infer D and trimming. Here the sample has about 140,000 clones; 60% to 85% occur a single time. Clones ranked in the top ten supply 25% to 30% of the sample.

The time point label, as the study defines it: about 11 months on ibrutinib. About 2 micrograms of genomic DNA were extracted from cryopreserved PBMCs for TCR beta library preparation. Longitudinal blood samples from CLL patients receiving ibrutinib monotherapy were subjected to high-throughput TCR beta sequencing. The patients took part in an open-label, single-center phase 2 trial of ibrutinib monotherapy. This clone was detected once. Its target antigen remains unknown. Base qualities are not provided; no much larger clone lies one nucleotide away. The receptor was isolated from a human donor with chronic lymphocytic leukemia. The sample was PBMCs, taken after 12 months of ibrutinib treatment.

The DNA sequence reads TGTGCCAGCAGCTTAGCGGGTGTCACAGGGGGCAAGGCCAAAAACATTCAGTACTTC. This codes for CASSLAGVTGGKAKNIQYF. The rearranged segments are TRBV7-9 and TRBJ2-4, and 9 bases in between align with TRBD1. Including cysteine and phenylalanine, the CDR3 has 19 amino acids. Only the CDR3 DNA stays, 57 bases, in frame from base 1. CDR1 and CDR2 are drawn from the germline V gene (reference sequence): SEHNR, FQNEAQ. After removal of 0 bases from V and 1 base from J, the junction retains 10 bases not matched to a gene.